The rows below give T cell receptor beta chains drawn from one sample of a study of blood T cell repertoires in COVID-19. Clones were read by immunoSEQ multiplex PCR, and TCRdb kept only the in-frame ones, dropping some. The data hold 65,000 to 75,000 clones, with roughly 79% observed a single time. The specimen sequenced was peripheral blood. Receptor source: a man between 65 and 79 years old with acute or convalescent COVID-19. Both conserved end residues are part of each CDR3. Fields, in order: clone size, J gene, D gene, V gene, CDR3 protein, CDR3 DNA. The D gene is left open where the match is weak. Size tells how often a clone was seen (once, few, many) or the class of an expanded clone, and some rows leave it out.

clone size: NA
J gene: TRBJ2-4
D gene: NA
V gene: TRBV3-1/TRBV3-2
CDR3 protein: CASSQGTGKTKNIQYF
CDR3 DNA: TGTGCCAGCAGCCAAGGTACGGGGAAGACCAAAAACATTCAGTACTTC

clone size: NA
J gene: TRBJ2-7
D gene: NA
V gene: TRBV27
CDR3 protein: CASSFSQGLTPYEQYF
CDR3 DNA: TGTGCCAGCAGTTTTTCCCAAGGACTAACCCCATACGAGCAGTACTTC

clone size: few
J gene: TRBJ1-6
D gene: NA
V gene: TRBV28
CDR3 protein: CASREANSPLHF
CDR3 DNA: TGTGCCAGCAGAGAGGCGAATTCACCCCTCCACTTT

clone size: NA
J gene: TRBJ1-4
D gene: NA
V gene: TRBV28
CDR3 protein: CASKAGGTNEKLFF
CDR3 DNA: TGTGCCAGCAAGGCGGGCGGGACTAATGAAAAACTGTTTTTT

clone size: NA
J gene: TRBJ2-7
D gene: NA
V gene: TRBV7-3
CDR3 protein: CASSSVGGSYEQYF
CDR3 DNA: TGTGCCAGCAGCTCCGTCGGCGGCTCCTACGAGCAGTACTTC

clone size: NA
J gene: TRBJ2-2
D gene: TRBD2
V gene: TRBV28
CDR3 protein: CASSLSAGGAGKLFF
CDR3 DNA: TGTGCCAGCAGTTTATCAGCGGGAGGGGCCGGGAAGCTGTTTTTT

clone size: NA
J gene: TRBJ1-6
D gene: NA
V gene: TRBV5-1
CDR3 protein: CASSSFRGSPLHF
CDR3 DNA: TGCGCCAGCAGCTCCTTTAGGGGTTCACCCCTCCACTTT

clone size: once
J gene: TRBJ2-7
D gene: NA
V gene: TRBV28
CDR3 protein: CASSAAATGSYEQYF
CDR3 DNA: TGTGCCAGCAGTGCGGCGGCAACAGGGAGCTACGAGCAGTACTTC

clone size: NA
J gene: TRBJ1-1
D gene: NA
V gene: TRBV5-1
CDR3 protein: CASSLQQAIMNTEAFF
CDR3 DNA: TGCGCCAGCAGCTTGCAGCAAGCGATTATGAACACTGAAGCTTTCTTT

clone size: NA
J gene: TRBJ2-3
D gene: NA
V gene: TRBV5-6
CDR3 protein: CASSLALTGLGTDTQYF
CDR3 DNA: TGTGCCAGCAGCTTGGCCCTAACAGGGTTAGGTACAGATACGCAGTATTTT

clone size: NA
J gene: TRBJ2-1
D gene: TRBD1
V gene: TRBV7-9
CDR3 protein: CASSLGQGAREDEQFF
CDR3 DNA: TGTGCCAGCAGCTTAGGCCAGGGGGCGCGAGAAGATGAGCAGTTCTTC

clone size: once
J gene: TRBJ2-2
D gene: NA
V gene: TRBV11-3
CDR3 protein: CASSRGSGELFF
CDR3 DNA: TGTGCCAGCTCTAGGGGGTCCGGGGAGCTGTTTTTT

clone size: NA
J gene: TRBJ2-4
D gene: NA
V gene: TRBV7-2
CDR3 protein: CASTSPRRKNIQYF
CDR3 DNA: TGTGCCAGCACTTCCCCTAGACGCAAAAACATTCAGTACTTC

clone size: NA
J gene: TRBJ2-5
D gene: TRBD1
V gene: TRBV7-2
CDR3 protein: CASSFQGGSETQYF
CDR3 DNA: TGTGCCAGCAGCTTCCAAGGGGGCTCAGAGACCCAGTACTTC

clone size: NA
J gene: TRBJ1-6
D gene: TRBD1
V gene: TRBV3-1/TRBV3-2
CDR3 protein: CASSRRGTGGRDSPLHF
CDR3 DNA: TGTGCCAGCAGCCGCCGGGGGACAGGGGGCAGGGATTCACCCCTCCACTTT

clone size: NA
J gene: TRBJ2-4
D gene: NA
V gene: TRBV28
CDR3 protein: CASSSSTTGKNIQYF
CDR3 DNA: TGTGCCAGCAGCTCTAGTACGACAGGAAAAAACATTCAGTACTTC

clone size: once
J gene: TRBJ2-1
D gene: TRBD1
V gene: TRBV19
CDR3 protein: CASSNPGTGFSSYNEQFF
CDR3 DNA: TGTGCCAGTAGTAATCCCGGGACAGGCTTTAGCTCCTACAATGAGCAGTTCTTC

clone size: NA
J gene: TRBJ2-1
D gene: TRBD2
V gene: TRBV10-1
CDR3 protein: CASSRSGLAGDSSEQFF
CDR3 DNA: TGCGCCAGCAGCCGTTCCGGCTTAGCGGGGGACTCGAGTGAGCAGTTCTTC

clone size: NA
J gene: TRBJ2-2
D gene: TRBD1
V gene: TRBV28
CDR3 protein: CASSRAPGQGATGELFF
CDR3 DNA: TGTGCCAGCAGCCGAGCCCCTGGACAGGGGGCAACCGGGGAGCTGTTTTTT

clone size: few
J gene: TRBJ2-1
D gene: TRBD2
V gene: TRBV29-1
CDR3 protein: CSLLVAGGPVLYNEQFF
CDR3 DNA: TGCAGCCTTCTAGTAGCGGGAGGGCCTGTGTTGTACAATGAGCAGTTCTTC

clone size: NA
J gene: TRBJ2-7
D gene: NA
V gene: TRBV10-2
CDR3 protein: CASSEGEVEQYF
CDR3 DNA: TGCGCCAGCAGTGAAGGCGAGGTCGAGCAGTACTTC

clone size: NA
J gene: TRBJ1-5
D gene: TRBD1
V gene: TRBV5-1
CDR3 protein: CASSSTGQGDQPQHF
CDR3 DNA: TGCGCCAGCAGCTCGACGGGACAGGGCGATCAGCCCCAGCATTTT

clone size: few
J gene: TRBJ1-2
D gene: NA
V gene: TRBV18
CDR3 protein: CASSRGLDGYTF
CDR3 DNA: TGTGCCAGCTCCCGAGGACTGGACGGCTACACCTTC

clone size: NA
J gene: TRBJ1-5
D gene: TRBD1
V gene: TRBV2
CDR3 protein: CASTRTGLNQPQHF
CDR3 DNA: TGTGCCAGCACCAGGACAGGGTTGAATCAGCCCCAGCATTTT

clone size: NA
J gene: TRBJ1-2
D gene: TRBD1
V gene: TRBV4-3
CDR3 protein: CASSPTGNYGYTF
CDR3 DNA: TGCGCCAGCAGCCCGACAGGGAACTATGGCTACACCTTC

clone size: NA
J gene: TRBJ2-1
D gene: TRBD2
V gene: TRBV19
CDR3 protein: CASSIGTRVRLSSYNEQFF
CDR3 DNA: TGTGCCAGTAGTATCGGGACTAGGGTCCGCCTGAGCTCCTACAATGAGCAGTTCTTC

clone size: NA
J gene: TRBJ2-2
D gene: TRBD2
V gene: TRBV11-3
CDR3 protein: CASSLASGRNGELFF
CDR3 DNA: TGTGCCAGCAGCCTGGCTAGCGGGAGGAACGGGGAGCTGTTTTTT

clone size: NA
J gene: TRBJ2-3
D gene: NA
V gene: TRBV24-1
CDR3 protein: CATGSGSTDTQYF
CDR3 DNA: TGTGCCACCGGGAGTGGGAGCACAGATACGCAGTATTTT

clone size: NA
J gene: TRBJ2-3
D gene: NA
V gene: TRBV28
CDR3 protein: CASSARDISSTDTQYF
CDR3 DNA: TGTGCCAGCAGCGCCCGGGACATTTCTAGCACAGATACGCAGTATTTT